Presented here are 23 T cell receptor beta chains from one specimen sequenced in a study of Ad26.COV2.S vaccination and SARS-CoV-2 variants. Described treatment: 15 to 20 received Ad26.COV2.S at low or high dose, single or two shots; roughly five received placebo; per-sample allocation not given. Collection of the samples took place on day 63 after the first injection of vaccine or placebo. Only in-frame clones appear in the TCRdb table, and some are missing; sequencing was by immunoSEQ multiplex PCR. The sample includes just over 350,000 clones, roughly 84% of them seen just once. Sequences were derived from peripheral blood, sampled in a trial of Ad26.COV2.S vaccine versus placebo. Every receptor here comes from a person between 18 and 59 years old who received the Ad26.COV2.S COVID-19 vaccine or a placebo.

V and J are TRBV19 and TRBJ2-2; the match to TRBD1 covers 8 bases. Germline trimming cut 2 bases from V and 7 bases from J; bases unmatched to any gene: 6. This CDR3 is built from 15 residues. From germline, CDR1 is LNHDA and CDR2 SQIVND (reference sequence). The CDR3 spells CASSIRTGYSGELFF. The CDR3 DNA follows: TGTGCCAGTAGTATAAGGACAGGGTATAGCGGGGAGCTGTTTTTT.

There are a few counts of this clone. This chain connects TRBV5-1 to TRBJ2-7, with D possibly TRBD2 on 5 matching bases. The CDR3 contains 16 residues. Per germline, CDR1 SGHRS and CDR2 YFSETQ. Trimming took off 4 bases at V and 4 bases at J, with 21 bases between the two ends. CDR3 coding DNA: TGCGCCAGCAGCCTCCCGGGATCGACAACTTCTTACGAGCAGTACTTC. Translation: CASSLPGSTTSYEQYF.

The chain carries TRBV3-1 (or the pseudogene TRBV3-2) and TRBJ1-1, with D possibly TRBD1 on 5 matching bases. Germline V gene sequence: CDR1 LGHDT, CDR2 YNNKEL (reference sequence). This CDR3 has 12 residues. V dropped 4 bases and J dropped 10 bases, with 13 bases sitting between them. The CDR3 sequence: CASSRREQGAFF. Written as DNA, the CDR3 is TGTGCCAGCAGCCGTCGGGAGCAGGGAGCTTTCTTT.

The rearrangement uses TRBV11-2 and TRBJ2-1; 8 bases fit TRBD1. After removal of 5 bases from V and 5 bases from J, the junction contained 8 bases not matched to a gene. This CDR3 is built from 15 residues. Germline assignment: CDR1 SGHAT and CDR2 FQNNGV. The DNA of the CDR3 is TGTGCCAGCAGCCCGGGACAGGAACCCAACAATGAGCAGTTCTTC. Its translation: CASSPGQEPNNEQFF.

The V call is TRBV5-1, the J call TRBJ2-6; D gene unclear. In germline, CDR1 is SGHRS, CDR2 YFSETQ. CDR3 length: 15 amino acids. V was cut by 0 bases and J by 2 bases, with 6 bases left in between. The CDR3 DNA follows: TGCGCCAGCAGCTTGGACGTAGCTGGGGCCAACGTCCTGACTTTC. Protein: CASSLDVAGANVLTF.

The J gene is TRBJ1-6, the V gene TRBV18; maybe TRBD1 (5 bases). CDR3 length: 14 residues. Germline V gene data show CDR1 as KGHSH and CDR2 as LQKENI. The ends were cut back, 3 bases at V and 10 bases at J, with 13 bases in the middle. The CDR3: CASSPGQQKSPLHF. The CDR3 region has the DNA TGTGCCAGCTCACCGGGGCAGCAAAAGTCACCCCTCCACTTT.

This sequence joins TRBV11-2 and TRBJ2-2, with D hard to call. CDR3 length: 15 residues. V lost 6 bases, J lost 2 bases, and 13 bases lay in between. Germline V gene data show CDR1 as SGHAT and CDR2 as FQNNGV. The CDR3 spells CASRLGPRNTGELFF. CDR3 in DNA: TGTGCCAGCAGATTGGGCCCCCGAAACACCGGGGAGCTGTTTTTT.

The chain has TRBV10-1 and TRBJ2-3; D is perhaps TRBD2 (6 bases). CDR3 length: 16 amino acids. Germline lookup yields CDR1 WNHNN and CDR2 SYGVQD (reference sequence). The V gene lost 2 bases and the J gene lost 0 bases, with 12 bases spanning the gap. In DNA, the CDR3 is TGCGCCAGCAGTGAGCAACTGGGGACTAGCACAGATACGCAGTATTTT. It specifies CASSEQLGTSTDTQYF.

The chain has TRBV9 and TRBJ1-2; maybe TRBD1 (5 bases). The V end lost 4 bases, the J end lost 4 bases, and 17 bases lay between the germline ends. This CDR3 contains 15 residues. From germline, CDR1 is SGDLS and CDR2 YYNGEE. The CDR3 bases are TGTGCCAGCAGCACAGAAGTGGGGCAGTCCTATGGCTACACCTTC. Amino acids: CASSTEVGQSYGYTF.

The chain carries TRBV6-4 and TRBJ2-1; no definite D call. This CDR3 comprises 13 residues. Germline-derived CDR1 and CDR2 are MRHNA and SNTAGT. V gave up 6 bases and J gave up 3 bases, with 9 bases separating them. The CDR3 DNA reads TGTGCCAGCAGCGACGGAGACTACAATGAGCAGTTCTTC. This gives the protein CASSDGDYNEQFF.

The J gene is TRBJ1-4, the V gene TRBV5-1; D gene uncertain. Trimming shortened V by 0 bases and J by 7 bases, and 13 bases separated the two germline ends. CDR1 is SGHRS, CDR2 YFSETQ, per germline. There are 15 residues in the CDR3. Here the CDR3 reads CASSLEGFGSEKLFF. Here the CDR3 DNA reads TGCGCCAGCAGCTTGGAGGGCTTTGGGAGTGAAAAACTGTTTTTT.

The chain combines TRBV5-1 with TRBJ2-5, with TRBD1 as a possible D gene (5 bases). Germline V lookup: CDR1 SGHRS, CDR2 YFSETQ. This CDR3 is built from 14 residues. With 3 bases removed from V and 2 bases from J, the gap between germline ends came to 11 bases. The DNA for the CDR3 is TGCGCCAGCAGCTACGGACACGGTCAAGAGACCCAGTACTTC. This codes for CASSYGHGQETQYF.

This clone was detected only once. The chain recombines TRBV15 with TRBJ1-2; D gene ambiguous. This CDR3 has 16 amino acids. Per the germline V gene, CDR1 is LNHNV and CDR2 is YYDKDF (reference sequence). Trimming removed 0 bases from V and 0 bases from J, with 11 bases in between. Here the CDR3 DNA reads TGTGCCACCAGCAGAGAAGCAACGGTAGCTAACTATGGCTACACCTTC. Its protein product is CATSREATVANYGYTF.

The rearrangement links TRBV27 to TRBJ1-5; D not resolved. CDR1 and CDR2 from the germline V gene are MNHEY and SMNVEV (reference sequence). The CDR3 contains 16 residues. Trimming left V 6 bases short and J 0 bases short, with 15 bases between. The chain's CDR3 is CASRVSESLSNQPQHF. DNA of the CDR3: TGTGCCAGCAGAGTATCAGAGTCTCTTAGCAATCAGCCCCAGCATTTT.

The gene calls are TRBV5-4 and TRBJ2-1; tentatively, D is TRBD2 (6 bases). Germline V gene data show CDR1 as SGHNT and CDR2 as YYREEE (reference sequence). The CDR3 covers 13 residues. The CDR3 DNA follows: TGTGTCATCGGCGGGATCTCCTACAATGAGCAGTTCTTC. Residues: CVIGGISYNEQFF. Full variable domain (missing parts from reference TRBV5-4 and TRBJ2-1): ETGVTQSPTHLIKTRGQQVTLRCSSQSGHNTVSWYQQALGQGPQFIFQYYREEENGRGNFPPRFSGLQFPNYSSELNVNALELDDSALYLCVIGGISYNEQFFGPGTRLTVL.

CDR3 sequence: CASSLAGGDTQYF. The CDR3 region has the DNA TGCGCCAGCAGCTTAGCGGGAGGCGATACGCAGTATTTT. The chain recombines TRBV4-3 with TRBJ2-3, with 10 bases lining up with TRBD2. The V gene end was trimmed by 5 bases and the J gene end by 6 bases; junction bases not matched to a gene: 2. The CDR3 covers 13 residues. Germline CDR1 reads LGHNA; CDR2 reads YSLEER.

V gene TRBV28 combines with J gene TRBJ2-5; unclear D gene. There are 13 residues in the CDR3. V dropped 4 bases and J dropped 7 bases, with 13 bases sitting between them. CDR1 MDHEN and CDR2 SYDVKM come from the germline V gene. The CDR3 is CASSSQATGTQYF. The CDR3, as DNA: TGTGCCAGCAGTTCCCAGGCAACTGGGACCCAGTACTTC.

This clone was seen a handful of times. The V and J genes are TRBV2 and TRBJ1-4, with TRBD1 matching over 7 bases. Germline loops: CDR1 SNHLY, CDR2 FYNNEI. V was clipped by 8 bases and J by 8 bases; unmatched bases: 11. The CDR3 contains 14 residues. The DNA for the CDR3 is TGTGCCAGCGCTGATAGGAGGGGGCGGGAAAAACTGTTTTTT. This codes for CASADRRGREKLFF.

The chain recombines TRBV27 with TRBJ2-7; 10 bases line up with TRBD1. The J segment lost 3 bases and the V segment lost 7 bases, leaving 9 bases of the junction unmatched. This CDR3 is built from 15 residues. The V gene's germline CDR1 is MNHEY and CDR2 SMNVEV (reference sequence). The CDR3 sequence is CASTRFRDRGYEQYF. The CDR3 coding sequence is TGTGCCAGCACCCGATTCCGGGACAGGGGCTACGAGCAGTACTTC.

This chain connects TRBV5-5 to TRBJ1-5; 10 nucleotides agree with TRBD1. Germline V CDR1 and CDR2: SGHKS, YYEKEE (reference sequence). J lost 14 bases, V lost 0 bases, and 2 bases had no gene match. This CDR3 contains 12 residues. The CDR3 sequence: CASSLGTGGEHF. The DNA for the CDR3 is TGTGCCAGCAGCTTGGGGACAGGGGGTGAGCATTTT.

This clone was detected only once. The chain employs TRBV6-5 and TRBJ1-3; 9 bases align to TRBD1. The V segment lost 7 bases and the J segment 7 bases; nucleotides outside the gene matches: 5. The germline gives CDR1 MNHEY, CDR2 SVGAGI. The CDR3 length is 13 residues. CDR3 region: CASTGTGRNTIYF. The CDR3 coding sequence is TGTGCCAGCACCGGGACAGGGAGGAACACCATATATTTT.

A few counts support this clone. The chain links TRBV6-5 to TRBJ2-7; D is undetermined. CDR3 size: 13 residues. Per germline, CDR1 MNHEY and CDR2 SVGAGI. V lost 8 bases and J lost 0, with 11 bases in between. As DNA, the CDR3 is TGTGCCAGCTCCGGGTTTAGCTCCTACGAGCAGTACTTC. This gives the protein CASSGFSSYEQYF.

The chain joins TRBV10-3 to TRBJ1-1; the D is unclear. The CDR3 runs to 12 residues. Trimming shortened V by 3 bases and J by 5 bases, and 7 bases separated the two germline ends. Germline values: CDR1 ENHRY, CDR2 SYGVKD. CDR3 region: CAISELETEAFF. The CDR3, as DNA: TGTGCCATCAGTGAATTGGAGACTGAAGCTTTCTTT.